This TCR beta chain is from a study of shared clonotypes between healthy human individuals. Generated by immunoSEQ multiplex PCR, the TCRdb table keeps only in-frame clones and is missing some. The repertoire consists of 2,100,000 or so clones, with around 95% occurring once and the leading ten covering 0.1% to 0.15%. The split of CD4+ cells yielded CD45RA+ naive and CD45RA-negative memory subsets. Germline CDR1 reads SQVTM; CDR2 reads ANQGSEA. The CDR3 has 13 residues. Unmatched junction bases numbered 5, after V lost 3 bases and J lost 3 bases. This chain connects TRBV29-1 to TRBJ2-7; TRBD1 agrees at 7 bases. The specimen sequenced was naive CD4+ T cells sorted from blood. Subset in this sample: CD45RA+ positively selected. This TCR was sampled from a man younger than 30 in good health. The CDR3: CSVDLAGGYEQYF. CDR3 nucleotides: TGCAGCGTTGATCTGGCAGGGGGCTACGAGCAGTACTTC.